This T cell receptor (beta chain) was captured in a study of T cells in women clearing cervical HPV infection. In the study overall: Control women cleared a single incident HPV16 infection within 12 months. Study-level results: TRBV6-7 relative abundance averaged roughly 0.099% in cases and 0.15% to 0.2% in controls. CIN3+ cases had significantly higher TCR repertoire richness than controls, but evenness did not differ.

Cervical HPV DNA detected by MY09/MY11 PCR, typed by dot-blot. The method was immunoSEQ multiplex PCR; TCRdb's version includes in-frame clones alone and lacks a portion of them. This table lists 15,000 to 20,000 clones. Concerning this clone: No antigen is known for it. The observed sequence ends 3 residues before the CDR3 terminus, with the missing tail filled in from the germline J gene.

This CDR3 spans 13 amino acids. Germline V gives CDR1 LNHDA, CDR2 SQIVND (reference sequence). V shed 9 bases and J shed 0 bases, with 11 bases lying between them. The chain couples TRBV19 to TRBJ1-1; unclear D gene. The sample taken for sequencing was blood buffy coat. The receptor comes from a woman aged 18-70 years with a cervical HPV16 infection that either progressed to CIN3+ or cleared (not recorded which). The sequenced part of the CDR3 DNA is TGTGCCAGCCGATACTCTCTGAACACTGAA. It is translated as CASRYSLNTE. The CDR3 reads in full as CASRYSLNTEAFF.